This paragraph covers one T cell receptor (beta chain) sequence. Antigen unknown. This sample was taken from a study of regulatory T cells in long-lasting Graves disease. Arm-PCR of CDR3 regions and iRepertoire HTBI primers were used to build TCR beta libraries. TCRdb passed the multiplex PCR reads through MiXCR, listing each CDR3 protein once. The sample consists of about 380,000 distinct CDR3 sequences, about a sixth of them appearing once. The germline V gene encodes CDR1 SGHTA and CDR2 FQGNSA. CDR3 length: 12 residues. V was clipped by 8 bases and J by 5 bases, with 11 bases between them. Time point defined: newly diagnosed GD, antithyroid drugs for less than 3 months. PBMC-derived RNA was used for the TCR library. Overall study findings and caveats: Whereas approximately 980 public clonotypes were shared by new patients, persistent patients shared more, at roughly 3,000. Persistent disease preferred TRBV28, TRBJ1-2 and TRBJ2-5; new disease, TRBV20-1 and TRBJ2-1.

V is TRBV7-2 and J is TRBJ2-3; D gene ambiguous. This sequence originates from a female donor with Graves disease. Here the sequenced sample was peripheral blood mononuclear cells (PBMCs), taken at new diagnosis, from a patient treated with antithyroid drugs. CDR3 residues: CASPSSKDTQYF. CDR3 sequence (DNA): TGTGCCAGCCCCAGCTCCAAAGATACGCAGTATTTT.